This T cell receptor beta chain was sequenced for a study of cytomegalovirus exposure and HLA in healthy donors. Concerning this clone: What it binds is not known.

Overall study findings and caveats: Confirmation in vitro established that three CMV-associated chains were specific for CMV antigens. The availability of immune exposure information extended only to CMV serostatus.

CDR3 length equals 16 residues. Germline assignment: CDR1 MDHEN and CDR2 SYDVKM. Between the trimmed V and J ends, which lost 3 bases and 6 bases, there was a span of 19 bases. Primers included in the PCR were 60 Vbeta and 13 Jbeta primers. Per the original data handling: It was a later analysis that counted about 80 million unique TCR beta chains, of which some 9.9 million were shared. Data came from immunoSEQ multiplex PCR; TCRdb stores just in-frame clones and leaves some out. That table supplies the V and J calls and clone size; D and trimming were determined from the DNA. This repertoire shows roughly 70,000 clones, roughly 79% found once; its top ten account for under 6.5%.

The source is a man aged 50 to 60 in good health and CMV-seronegative. The rearrangement joins TRBV28 to TRBJ2-3; weak D call: TRBD1 (5 bases). The sample was PBMCs. CDR3 sequence reads: CASSFPDSMPTDTQYF. The CDR3 DNA is TGTGCCAGCAGTTTCCCCGACAGCATGCCTACGGATACGCAGTATTTT.